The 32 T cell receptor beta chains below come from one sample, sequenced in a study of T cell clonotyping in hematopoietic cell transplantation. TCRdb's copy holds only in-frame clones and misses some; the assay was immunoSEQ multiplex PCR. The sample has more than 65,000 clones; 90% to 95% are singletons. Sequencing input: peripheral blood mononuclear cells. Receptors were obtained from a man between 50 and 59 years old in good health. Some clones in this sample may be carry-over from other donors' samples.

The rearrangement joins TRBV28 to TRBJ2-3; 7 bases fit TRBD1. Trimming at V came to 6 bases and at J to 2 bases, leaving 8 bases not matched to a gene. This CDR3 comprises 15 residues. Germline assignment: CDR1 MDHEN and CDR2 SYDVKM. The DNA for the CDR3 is TGTGCCAGCAGCCCGACAGGGTCCATCACAGATACGCAGTATTTT. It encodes CASSPTGSITDTQYF.

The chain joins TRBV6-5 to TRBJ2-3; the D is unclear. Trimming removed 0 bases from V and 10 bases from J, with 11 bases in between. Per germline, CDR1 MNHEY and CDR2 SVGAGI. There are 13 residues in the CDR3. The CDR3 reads CASSYSVRGAQYF. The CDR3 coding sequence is TGTGCCAGCAGTTACTCGGTTCGAGGTGCGCAGTATTTT.

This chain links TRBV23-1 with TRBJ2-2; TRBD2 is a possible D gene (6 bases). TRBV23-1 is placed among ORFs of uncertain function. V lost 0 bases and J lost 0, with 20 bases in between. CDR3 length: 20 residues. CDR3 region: CASSQSLLRGGMTNTGELFF. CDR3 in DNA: TGCGCCAGCAGTCAATCCTTACTAAGGGGAGGAATGACGAACACCGGGGAGCTGTTTTTT.

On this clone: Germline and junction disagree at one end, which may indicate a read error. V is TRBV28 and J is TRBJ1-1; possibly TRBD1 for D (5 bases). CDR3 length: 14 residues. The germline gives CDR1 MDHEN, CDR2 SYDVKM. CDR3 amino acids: CASSFKGARTEVFF. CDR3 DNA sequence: TGTGCCAGCAGTTTTAAAGGGGCGCGAACTGAAGTTTTCTTT.

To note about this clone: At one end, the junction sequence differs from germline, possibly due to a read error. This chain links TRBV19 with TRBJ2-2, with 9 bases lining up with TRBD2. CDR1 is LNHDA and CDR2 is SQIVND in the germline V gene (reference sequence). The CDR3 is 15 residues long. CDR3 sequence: CASRIAGVGTGELFF. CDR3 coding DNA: TGTGCCAGTAGAATAGCGGGAGTGGGAACCGGGGAGCTGTTTTTT.

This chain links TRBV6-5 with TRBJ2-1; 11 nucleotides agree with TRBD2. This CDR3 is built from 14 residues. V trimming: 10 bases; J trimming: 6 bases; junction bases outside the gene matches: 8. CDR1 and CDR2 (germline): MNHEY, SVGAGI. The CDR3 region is CATISGGEGNEQFF. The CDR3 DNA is TGTGCCACCATTAGCGGGGGGGAGGGCAATGAGCAGTTCTTC.

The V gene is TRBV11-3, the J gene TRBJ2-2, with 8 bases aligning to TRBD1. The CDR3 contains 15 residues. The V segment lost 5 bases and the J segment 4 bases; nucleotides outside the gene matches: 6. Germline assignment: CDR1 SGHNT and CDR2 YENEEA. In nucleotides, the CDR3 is TGTGCCAGCAGCCGCCGGGACAGGATCACCGGGGAGCTGTTTTTT. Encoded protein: CASSRRDRITGELFF.

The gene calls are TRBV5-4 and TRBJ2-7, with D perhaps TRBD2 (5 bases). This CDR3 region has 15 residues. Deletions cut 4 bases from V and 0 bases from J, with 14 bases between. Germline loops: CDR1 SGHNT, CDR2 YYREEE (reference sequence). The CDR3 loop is CASSPDFLSSYEQYF. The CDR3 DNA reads TGTGCCAGCAGCCCGGACTTCCTAAGCTCCTACGAGCAGTACTTC.

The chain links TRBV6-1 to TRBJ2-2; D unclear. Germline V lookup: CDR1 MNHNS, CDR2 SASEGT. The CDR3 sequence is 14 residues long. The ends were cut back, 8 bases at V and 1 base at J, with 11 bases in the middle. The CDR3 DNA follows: TGTGCCAGCGGAGTCATGGAGAACACCGGGGAGCTGTTTTTT. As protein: CASGVMENTGELFF.

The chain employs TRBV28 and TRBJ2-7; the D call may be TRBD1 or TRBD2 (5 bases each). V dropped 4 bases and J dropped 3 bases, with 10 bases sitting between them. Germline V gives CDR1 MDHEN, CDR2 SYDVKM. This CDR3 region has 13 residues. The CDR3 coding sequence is TGTGCCAGCAGTTCTCCGGGGCTCTACGAGCAGTACTTC. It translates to CASSSPGLYEQYF.

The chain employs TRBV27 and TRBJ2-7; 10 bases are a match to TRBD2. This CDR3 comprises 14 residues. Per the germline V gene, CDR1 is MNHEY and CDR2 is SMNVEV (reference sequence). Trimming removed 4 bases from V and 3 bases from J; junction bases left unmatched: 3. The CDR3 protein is CASSSGLADYEQYF. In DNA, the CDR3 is TGTGCCAGCAGTTCCGGACTAGCGGACTACGAGCAGTACTTC.

The CDR3 DNA reads as TGTGCCAGCAGTTTCGAGGCACGTGGAATCAATGAGCAGTTCTTC. Its translation is CASSFEARGINEQFF. The rearrangement uses TRBV28 and TRBJ2-1; no firm D call. This CDR3 region has 15 residues. The germline gives CDR1 MDHEN, CDR2 SYDVKM. The V gene lost 3 bases and the J gene lost 6 bases, with 15 bases spanning the gap. Filled out from reference TRBV28 and TRBJ2-1, the complete variable domain reads DVKVTQSSRYLVKRTGEKVFLECVQDMDHENMFWYRQDPGLGLRLIYFSYDVKMKEKGDIPEGYSVSREKKERFSLILESASTNQTSMYLCASSFEARGINEQFFGPGTRLTVL.

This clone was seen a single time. The CDR3: CASTGDRTGSPLHF. The CDR3 nucleotides are TGTGCCAGCACCGGCGACCGCACGGGGTCACCCCTCCACTTT. This rearrangement joins TRBV2 to TRBJ1-6; D is ambiguous. Trimming pared 7 bases from V and 10 bases from J, leaving 17 bases between. There are 14 residues in the CDR3. Germline assignment: CDR1 SNHLY and CDR2 FYNNEI.

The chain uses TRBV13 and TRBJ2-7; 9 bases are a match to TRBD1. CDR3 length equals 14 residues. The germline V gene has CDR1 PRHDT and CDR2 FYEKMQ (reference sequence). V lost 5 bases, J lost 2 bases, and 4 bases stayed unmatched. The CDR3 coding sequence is TGTGCCAGCAGCATACGACAGGGGGCCTACGAGCAGTACTTC. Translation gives CASSIRQGAYEQYF.

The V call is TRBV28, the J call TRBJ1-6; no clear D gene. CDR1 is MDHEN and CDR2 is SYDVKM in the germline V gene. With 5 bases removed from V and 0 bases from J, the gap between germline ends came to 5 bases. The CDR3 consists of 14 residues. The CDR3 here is CASSQSSYNSPLHF. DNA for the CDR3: TGTGCCAGCAGTCAGAGCTCCTATAATTCACCCCTCCACTTT.

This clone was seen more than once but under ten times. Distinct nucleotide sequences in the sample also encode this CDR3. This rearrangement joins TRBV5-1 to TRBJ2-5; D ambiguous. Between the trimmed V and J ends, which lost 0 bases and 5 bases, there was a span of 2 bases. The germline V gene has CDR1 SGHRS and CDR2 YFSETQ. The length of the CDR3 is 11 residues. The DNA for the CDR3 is TGCGCCAGCAGCTTGGAGGAGACCCAGTACTTC. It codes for CASSLEETQYF.

CDR3 amino acids: CASRTGAAGQYF. The CDR3 DNA sequence: TGTGCCAGCAGGACAGGTGCGGCCGGCCAGTACTTC. This sequence joins TRBV6-5 and TRBJ2-5; the D gene is possibly TRBD1 (6 bases). The CDR3 sequence is 12 residues long. V lost 6 bases and J lost 10, with 15 bases in between. CDR1 and CDR2 from the germline V gene are MNHEY and SVGAGI.

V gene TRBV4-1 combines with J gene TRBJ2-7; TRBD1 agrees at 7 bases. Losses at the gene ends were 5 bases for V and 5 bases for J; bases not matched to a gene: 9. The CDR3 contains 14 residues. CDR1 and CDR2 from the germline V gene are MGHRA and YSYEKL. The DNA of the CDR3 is TGCGCCAGCAGCGAGACAGGGAGAATCGACGAGCAGTACTTC. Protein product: CASSETGRIDEQYF.

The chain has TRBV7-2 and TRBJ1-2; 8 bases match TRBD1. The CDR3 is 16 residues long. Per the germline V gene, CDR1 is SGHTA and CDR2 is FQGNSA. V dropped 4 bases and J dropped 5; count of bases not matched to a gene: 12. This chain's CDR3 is CASSSGGATGGYGYTF. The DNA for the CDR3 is TGTGCCAGCAGCTCCGGGGGGGCCACAGGGGGGTATGGCTACACCTTC.

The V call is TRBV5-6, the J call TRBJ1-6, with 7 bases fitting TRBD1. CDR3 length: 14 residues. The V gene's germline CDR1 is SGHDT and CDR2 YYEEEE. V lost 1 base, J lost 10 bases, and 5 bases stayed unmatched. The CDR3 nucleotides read TGTGCCAGCAGCTTGATCCAGGGGGGATCACCCCTCCACTTT. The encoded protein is CASSLIQGGSPLHF.

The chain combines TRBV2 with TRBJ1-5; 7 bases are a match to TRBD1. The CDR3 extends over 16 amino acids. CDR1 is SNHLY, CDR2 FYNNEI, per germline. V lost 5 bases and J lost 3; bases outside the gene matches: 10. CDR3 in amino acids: CASSLRRDSINQPQHF. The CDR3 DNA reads TGTGCCAGCAGTCTCCGCCGGGACAGTATCAATCAGCCCCAGCATTTT.

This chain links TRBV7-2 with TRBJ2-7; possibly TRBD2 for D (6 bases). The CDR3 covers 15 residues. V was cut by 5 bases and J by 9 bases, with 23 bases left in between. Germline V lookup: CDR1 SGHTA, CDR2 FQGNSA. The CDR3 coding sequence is TGTGCCAGCAGCACTACGGGACTCCCCCCCCGGGGGCAGTACTTC. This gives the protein CASSTTGLPPRGQYF.

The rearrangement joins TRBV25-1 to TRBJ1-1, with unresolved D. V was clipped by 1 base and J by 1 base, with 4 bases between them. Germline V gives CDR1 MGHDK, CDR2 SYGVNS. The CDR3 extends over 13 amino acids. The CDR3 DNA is TGTGCCAGCAGTGAATTCGGGAACACTGAAGCTTTCTTT. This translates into CASSEFGNTEAFF. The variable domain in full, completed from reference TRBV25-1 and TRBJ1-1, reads EADIYQTPRYLVIGTGKKITLECSQTMGHDKMYWYQQDPGMELHLIHYSYGVNSTEKGDLSSESTVSRIRTEHFPLTLESARPSHTSQYLCASSEFGNTEAFFGQGTRLTVV.

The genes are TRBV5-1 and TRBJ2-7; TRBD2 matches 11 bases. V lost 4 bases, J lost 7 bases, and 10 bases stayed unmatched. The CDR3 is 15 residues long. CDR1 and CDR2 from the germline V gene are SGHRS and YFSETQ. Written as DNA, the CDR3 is TGCGCCAGCAGCCCCTTAGCGGGAGGGCCATATGAGCAGTACTTC. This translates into CASSPLAGGPYEQYF.

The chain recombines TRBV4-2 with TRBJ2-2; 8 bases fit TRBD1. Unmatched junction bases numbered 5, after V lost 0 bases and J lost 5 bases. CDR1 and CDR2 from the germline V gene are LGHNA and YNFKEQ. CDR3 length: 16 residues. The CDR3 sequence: CASSQDAGGRTGELFF. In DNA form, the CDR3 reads TGTGCCAGCAGCCAAGACGCAGGGGGCCGGACCGGGGAGCTGTTTTTT.

DNA of the CDR3: TGTGCCAGCAGCTCGTCACAGGGGCGAGAAAAACTGTTTTTT. Protein: CASSSSQGREKLFF. The chain joins TRBV5-4 to TRBJ1-4, with 7 bases aligning to TRBD1. This CDR3 is built from 14 residues. The V gene end was trimmed by 3 bases and the J gene end by 8 bases; junction bases not matched to a gene: 7. Germline CDR1 and CDR2: SGHNT and YYREEE (reference sequence). Using reference TRBV5-4 and TRBJ1-4 for the parts outside the CDR3, the full variable domain is ETGVTQSPTHLIKTRGQQVTLRCSSQSGHNTVSWYQQALGQGPQFIFQYYREEENGRGNFPPRFSGLQFPNYSSELNVNALELDDSALYLCASSSSQGREKLFFGSGTQLSVL.

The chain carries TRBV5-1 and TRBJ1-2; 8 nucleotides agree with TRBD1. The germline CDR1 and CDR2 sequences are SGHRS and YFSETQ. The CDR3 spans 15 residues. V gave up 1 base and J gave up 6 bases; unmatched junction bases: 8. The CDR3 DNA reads TGCGCCAGCAGCTTGAATCAGGGGGCGGGGAATGGCTACACCTTC. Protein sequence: CASSLNQGAGNGYTF.

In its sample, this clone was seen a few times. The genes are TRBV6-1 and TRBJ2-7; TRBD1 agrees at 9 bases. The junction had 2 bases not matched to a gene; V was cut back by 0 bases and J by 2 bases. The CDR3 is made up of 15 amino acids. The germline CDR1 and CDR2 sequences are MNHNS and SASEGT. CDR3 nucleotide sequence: TGTGCCAGCAGTGAAGCAACAGGGGGCGCCTACGAGCAGTACTTC. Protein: CASSEATGGAYEQYF.

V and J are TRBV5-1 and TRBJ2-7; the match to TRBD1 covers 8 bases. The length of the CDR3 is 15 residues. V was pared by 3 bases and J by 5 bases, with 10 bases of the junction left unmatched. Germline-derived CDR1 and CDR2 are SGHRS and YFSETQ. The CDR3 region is CASSSGQGSWNEQYF. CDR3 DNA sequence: TGCGCCAGCAGCTCCGGACAGGGATCATGGAACGAGCAGTACTTC.

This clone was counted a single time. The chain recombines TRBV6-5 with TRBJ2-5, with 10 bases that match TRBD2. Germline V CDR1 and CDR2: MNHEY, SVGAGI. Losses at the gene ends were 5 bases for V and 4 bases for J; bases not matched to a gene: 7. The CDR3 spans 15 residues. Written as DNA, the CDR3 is TGTGCCAGCAGTACGAGCGGGGGGGCAGGAGAGACCCAGTACTTC. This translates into CASSTSGGAGETQYF.

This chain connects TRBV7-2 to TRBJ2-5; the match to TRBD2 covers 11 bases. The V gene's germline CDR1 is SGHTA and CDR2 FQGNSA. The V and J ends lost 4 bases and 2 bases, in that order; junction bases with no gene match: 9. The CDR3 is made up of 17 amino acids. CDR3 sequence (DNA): TGTGCCAGCAGCTCCAATCTAGCGGGAGGAAGGCAAGAGACCCAGTACTTC. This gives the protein CASSSNLAGGRQETQYF.

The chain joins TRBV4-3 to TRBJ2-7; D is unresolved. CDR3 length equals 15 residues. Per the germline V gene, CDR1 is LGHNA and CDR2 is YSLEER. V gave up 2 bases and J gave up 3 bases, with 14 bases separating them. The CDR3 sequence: CASSQSDGLGYEQYF. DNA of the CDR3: TGCGCCAGCAGCCAATCGGACGGGCTTGGCTACGAGCAGTACTTC.